This T cell receptor beta chain stems from a study of blood T cells in healthy people across ages. Across the whole study: For every two T cells, template switching captured about one barcoded beta molecule.

Findings of the study overall: Relative to aged donors, long-lived donors carried more naive CD4+ cells and displayed higher diversity.

About this clonotype: The antigen remains undetermined. This could be a read error, since a much larger clone is one nucleotide away.

Together with a sample-barcoded 5' primer, a J-beta primer mix was included in a second PCR lasting about 7 to 11 cycles. MiXCR, run by TCRdb on the 5' RACE reads, gives a single entry per CDR3 protein. Counted here are roughly 1,700,000 distinct CDR3 sequences, under 30% occurring once; the ten biggest clones make up 7.7%. Germline CDR1 MNHEY, CDR2 SVGAGI. CDR3 length: 15 amino acids. The sequencing input was blood. The rearrangement uses TRBV6-5 and TRBJ2-1; no clear D gene. The assigned J gene may be wrong: the sequence end matches TRBJ2-7 better. The clonotype was recovered from a woman aged 30 to 39 in good health. The CDR3, as DNA: TGTGCCAGCAGTTTAGACTGGAGCTCCTACAATGAGCAGTACTTC. Amino acid sequence: CASSLDWSSYNEQYF.